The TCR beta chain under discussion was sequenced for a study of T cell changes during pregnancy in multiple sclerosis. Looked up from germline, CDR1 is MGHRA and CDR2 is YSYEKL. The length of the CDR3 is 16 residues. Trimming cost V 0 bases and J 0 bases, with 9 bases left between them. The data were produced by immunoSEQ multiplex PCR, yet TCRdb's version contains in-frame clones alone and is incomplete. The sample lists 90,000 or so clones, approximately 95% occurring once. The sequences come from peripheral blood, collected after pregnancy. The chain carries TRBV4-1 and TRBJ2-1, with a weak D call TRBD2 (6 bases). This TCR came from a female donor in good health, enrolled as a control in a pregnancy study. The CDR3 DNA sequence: TGCGCCAGCAGCCAAGATTGGGACTCCTCCTACAATGAGCAGTTCTTC. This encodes CASSQDWDSSYNEQFF.